The 22 T cell receptor beta chains listed next were all sequenced from one sample in a study of beta chain features in type 1 diabetes (dated by TCRdb to about 2018). What the work shows at the level of the full study, not this receptor alone: In all four CD4+ subsets, TCRB CDR3 length was moderately but significantly shorter in type 1 diabetes patients.

Antigens of these TCRs are unknown. Library prep was done by the immunoSEQ multiplex PCR assay. The entire amount of isolated RNA was reverse transcribed using the High Capacity cDNA Reverse Transcription Kit, so the sequenced TCRB transcripts were expressed ones. TCRdb limited this immuneACCESS table to in-frame rearrangements with V and J called. A share of clones is missing; checked studies link under half to unresolved V genes, and the rest is unexplained. This sample gives hundreds of thousands of clones in total; roughly an eighth of them show up just once. Of the sample, approximately 0.02% falls within the top ten clones. Input material: naive CD4+ T cells from blood. Per the publication, the cell subset or site label means: true naive CD4+ T cells. These receptors were obtained from a man aged 18 to 30 with type 1 diabetes.

This clone was detected only a few times. The CDR3 loop reads CASSLAPGLAGGSYNEQFF. Here the CDR3 DNA reads TGTGCCAGCAGTTTGGCTCCGGGACTAGCGGGGGGCTCCTACAATGAGCAGTTCTTC. The chain uses TRBV28 and TRBJ2-1; 15 bases line up with TRBD2. CDR1 and CDR2 (germline): MDHEN, SYDVKM. V trimming: 3 bases; J trimming: 0 bases; junction bases outside the gene matches: 6. This CDR3 has 19 residues.

In the case of this clone: This sample includes further DNA sequences coding for the same CDR3. The genes are TRBV15 and TRBJ2-1; 7 nucleotides match TRBD2. The V gene end was trimmed by 4 bases and the J gene end by 0 bases; junction bases not matched to a gene: 9. CDR1 LNHNV and CDR2 YYDKDF come from the germline V gene (reference sequence). This CDR3 region has 17 residues. The CDR3 is CATSMQLARSSYNEQFF. As DNA, the CDR3 is TGTGCCACCAGCATGCAACTAGCGCGCAGCTCCTACAATGAGCAGTTCTTC. Based on the CDR3 plus reference TRBV15 and TRBJ2-1, the full variable domain is DAMVIQNPRYQVTQFGKPVTLSCSQTLNHNVMYWYQQKSSQAPKLLFHYYDKDFNNEADTPDNFQSRRPNTSFCFLDIRSPGLGDTAMYLCATSMQLARSSYNEQFFGPGTRLTVL.

The chain recombines TRBV6-1 with TRBJ2-7; a weak D match, TRBD2 (6 bases). The CDR3 runs to 19 residues. The V end lost 0 bases, the J end lost 6 bases, and 27 bases lay between the germline ends. The germline V gene has CDR1 MNHNS and CDR2 SASEGT. CDR3 protein: CASSEAGRLGAGTYREQYF. The CDR3, as DNA: TGTGCCAGCAGTGAAGCGGGACGGTTGGGAGCCGGGACTTATCGCGAGCAGTACTTC.

The chain joins TRBV28 to TRBJ2-7; a possible D gene is TRBD1 (6 bases). V lost 6 bases and J 4 bases, leaving 13 bases between the germline ends. Germline-derived CDR1 and CDR2 are MDHEN and SYDVKM. The CDR3 is 13 amino acids. This CDR3 reads CASRRTGIYEQYF. As DNA, the CDR3 is TGTGCCAGCAGACGAACAGGGATATACGAGCAGTACTTC. The complete variable domain, with remaining parts taken from reference TRBV28 and TRBJ2-7, reads DVKVTQSSRYLVKRTGEKVFLECVQDMDHENMFWYRQDPGLGLRLIYFSYDVKMKEKGDIPEGYSVSREKKERFSLILESASTNQTSMYLCASRRTGIYEQYFGPGTRLTVT.

This clone came up a few times. This chain uses TRBV5-1 with TRBJ2-5, with D perhaps matching TRBD1 (5 bases). Germline V CDR1 and CDR2: SGHRS, YFSETQ. V was pared by 1 base and J by 1 base, with 8 bases between. This CDR3 region has 14 residues. CDR3 amino acids: CASSLSQGQETQYF. CDR3 DNA: TGCGCCAGCAGCTTGTCCCAGGGCCAAGAGACCCAGTACTTC.

There are a few counts of this clone. The chain has TRBV19 and TRBJ2-7; TRBD1 aligns across 8 bases. The germline V gene encodes CDR1 LNHDA and CDR2 SQIVND (reference sequence). V shed 6 bases, J shed 0 bases, and the junction held 7 bases outside the gene matches. There are 15 residues in the CDR3. The CDR3 DNA sequence: TGTGCCAGTAGAGACAGGGGTTCGAGCTCCTACGAGCAGTACTTC. Translated, it gives CASRDRGSSSYEQYF.

In the case of this clone: The same CDR3 also results from other DNA sequences found in this sample. The V and J genes are TRBV4-1 and TRBJ1-5; D call uncertain. Trimming pared 0 bases from V and 6 bases from J, leaving 6 bases between. The germline gives CDR1 MGHRA, CDR2 YSYEKL. This CDR3 is built from 13 residues. The CDR3 DNA is TGCGCCAGCAGCCAAGATGGGCGTCAGCCCCAGCATTTT. Amino acids: CASSQDGRQPQHF.

The rearrangement joins TRBV4-1 to TRBJ2-1; TRBD1 might be the D (6 bases). The germline gives CDR1 MGHRA, CDR2 YSYEKL. The CDR3 consists of 16 residues. The germline V and J ends were trimmed by 1 base and 10 bases, with 20 bases remaining between them. CDR3 loop: CASSQVGTSKGREQFF. CDR3 sequence (DNA): TGCGCCAGCAGCCAAGTTGGGACATCCAAAGGAAGAGAGCAGTTCTTC.

This clone was seen only a few times. This chain links TRBV18 with TRBJ2-7; a weak D match, TRBD1 (7 bases). CDR3 length equals 14 residues. The V end lost 3 bases, the J end lost 4 bases, and 13 bases lay between the germline ends. From germline, CDR1 is KGHSH and CDR2 LQKENI. The CDR3 reads CASSPAGGKYEQYF. Here the CDR3 DNA reads TGTGCCAGCTCACCGGCAGGGGGGAAATACGAGCAGTACTTC.

This clone was picked up many times. This chain uses TRBV7-9 with TRBJ1-5; D unclear. Germline values: CDR1 SEHNR, CDR2 FQNEAQ (reference sequence). The CDR3 contains 11 residues. Trimming left V 8 bases short and J 7 bases short, with 9 bases between. CDR3 DNA: TGTGCCAGCGGTCGCACGCAGCCCCAGCATTTT. The encoded protein is CASGRTQPQHF.

In this sample, this clone turned up a few times. V and J are TRBV5-6 and TRBJ2-4; D perhaps matches TRBD2 (5 bases). V was pared by 0 bases and J by 9 bases, with 10 bases between. This CDR3 has 13 residues. The germline V gene has CDR1 SGHDT and CDR2 YYEEEE. The CDR3 DNA reads TGTGCCAGCAGCTTGGTAGCGACTGGCATTCAGTACTTC. Amino acid sequence: CASSLVATGIQYF.

This chain joins TRBV18 and TRBJ2-5; D perhaps matches TRBD2 (5 bases). The CDR3 totals 16 residues. V lost 3 bases and J lost 2, with 16 bases in between. Germline values: CDR1 KGHSH, CDR2 LQKENI. The CDR3 DNA is TGTGCCAGCTCACCGAGGGCAGCTTATTTTCAAGAGACCCAGTACTTC. Translated: CASSPRAAYFQETQYF.

The chain has TRBV4-2 and TRBJ2-7; D is possibly TRBD1 (6 bases). The CDR3 is made up of 17 amino acids. CDR1 is LGHNA, CDR2 YNFKEQ, per germline. Trimming pared 1 base from V and 1 base from J, leaving 17 bases between. CDR3 sequence: CASSQAASGHSSYEQYF. The CDR3 coding sequence is TGTGCCAGCAGCCAAGCGGCGTCGGGACACTCTTCCTACGAGCAGTACTTC.

A single count supports this clone. The V gene is TRBV2, the J gene TRBJ1-5; no firm D call. Germline V gives CDR1 SNHLY, CDR2 FYNNEI. The CDR3 contains 13 residues. Trimming left V 5 bases short and J 7 bases short, with 12 bases between. CDR3 nucleotide sequence: TGTGCCAGCAGTCGGTCTTCGGACCAGCCCCAGCATTTT. Translated: CASSRSSDQPQHF.

The chain combines TRBV11-2 with TRBJ1-2, with a weak D call TRBD1 (6 bases). V dropped 5 bases and J dropped 1 base, with 17 bases sitting between them. Germline CDR1 is SGHAT and CDR2 is FQNNGV. This CDR3 is built from 16 residues. The CDR3 nucleotides read TGTGCCAGCAGCACCCGGACAGCTTTTGATAACTATGGCTACACCTTC. Encoded protein: CASSTRTAFDNYGYTF.

A few counts support this clone. V usage is TRBV6-1 and J usage is TRBJ2-5; D not resolved. Trimming took 2 bases from V and 5 from J, leaving 6 bases between them. Germline V gives CDR1 MNHNS, CDR2 SASEGT. CDR3 length: 12 residues. DNA for the CDR3: TGTGCCAGCAGTGAAATAGGGGAGACCCAGTACTTC. It yields the protein CASSEIGETQYF.

The V gene is TRBV7-2, the J gene TRBJ2-5; D is possibly TRBD2 (6 bases). Trimming stripped 7 bases from V and 1 base from J, with 22 bases between. The CDR3 covers 17 residues. Germline CDR1 SGHTA, CDR2 FQGNSA. The CDR3 reads CASTIWEALPSQETQYF. DNA for the CDR3: TGTGCCAGCACCATATGGGAGGCATTGCCATCCCAAGAGACCCAGTACTTC.

In its sample, this clone was seen a few times. The chain joins TRBV4-1 to TRBJ2-5; tentatively, D is TRBD2 (7 bases). Germline V gives CDR1 MGHRA, CDR2 YSYEKL. There are 17 residues in the CDR3. Deletions cut 4 bases from V and 5 bases from J, with 23 bases between. The CDR3 here is CASSRSPMGARGETQYF. Written as DNA, the CDR3 is TGCGCCAGCAGCCGGAGTCCCATGGGGGCGCGGGGGGAGACCCAGTACTTC.

A few counts support this clone. The chain joins TRBV30 to TRBJ1-1; no clear D. Germline loops: CDR1 GTSNPN, CDR2 SVGIG (reference sequence). The CDR3 sequence is 14 residues long. Deletions cut 4 bases from V and 5 bases from J, with 17 bases between. The CDR3 DNA sequence: TGTGCCTGGACCTTCCTCACACGGAGAACTGAAGCTTTCTTT. Protein sequence: CAWTFLTRRTEAFF.

The chain recombines TRBV6-7 with TRBJ2-5; 10 positions match TRBD2. TRBV6-7 is known as an ORF, though its function is uncertain. The CDR3 length is 15 residues. Germline trimming cut 5 bases from V and 3 bases from J; bases unmatched to any gene: 6. DNA for the CDR3: TGTGCCAGCAGTCCCCCAGCGGGGGGGGAAGAGACCCAGTACTTC. Amino acids: CASSPPAGGEETQYF.

V usage is TRBV5-1 and J usage is TRBJ2-7; D is unresolved. The germline V gene has CDR1 SGHRS and CDR2 YFSETQ. The germline V and J ends were trimmed by 5 bases and 1 base, with 13 bases remaining between them. The CDR3 has 14 residues. The CDR3 here is CASRAGPISYEQYF. The CDR3 bases are TGCGCCAGCAGGGCCGGGCCCATTTCCTACGAGCAGTACTTC. The whole variable domain, filled in from reference TRBV5-1 and TRBJ2-7, reads KAGVTQTPRYLIKTRGQQVTLSCSPISGHRSVSWYQQTPGQGLQFLFEYFSETQRNKGNFPGRFSGRQFSNSRSEMNVSTLELGDSALYLCASRAGPISYEQYFGPGTRLTVT.

The chain joins TRBV18 to TRBJ1-1; D gene unclear. Trimming removed 6 bases at V and 3 bases at J, with 20 bases between. CDR1 is KGHSH, CDR2 LQKENI, per germline. CDR3 length: 16 amino acids. CDR3: CASSLPSGPHDTEAFF. Here the CDR3 DNA reads TGTGCCAGCTCCCTTCCATCCGGGCCCCACGACACTGAAGCTTTCTTT.